A selection of T cell receptor beta chains follows, all from one sample in a study of CD8+CD57+ T cells in acquired aplastic anemia. TCRdb processed the reads anew with MiXCR; each CDR3 protein has one entry. The data hold more than 150,000 distinct CDR3 sequences, with around 50% observed a single time. The sample was sorted CD4+, CD8+, or CD8+CD57+ T cells (not recorded which) from PBMCs. Receptor source: a human donor with aplastic anemia. The CDR3 runs from the conserved cysteine through the conserved F or W. Fields, in order: CDR3 DNA, CDR3 protein, V gene, clone size, J gene, D gene. The D gene is left open where the match is weak. Clone size is stated in some rows and not others, as once, few, many or a class when expanded.

TGTGCCAGCAGCTCGGGCCTTCAGAGAGATTGGTATGGATACACCTTC	CASSSGLQRDWYGYTF	TRBV5-6	NA	TRBJ1-2	NA
TGTGCCAGCAGCTTAGTGGCAGCCTCCTACGAGCAGTACTTC	CASSLVAASYEQYF	TRBV19	NA	TRBJ2-7	NA
TGTGCCAGCAGCGCCCAGGGTCTAAGGGGAAACTATGGCTACACCTTC	CASSAQGLRGNYGYTF	TRBV14	NA	TRBJ1-2	NA
TGCGCCAGCAGCTTGGAGTTCGGGGAGCTGTTTTTT	CASSLEFGELFF	TRBV5-1	NA	TRBJ2-2	NA
TGTGCCATCAGTGATTTGGGGGGTTACACAGATACGCAGTATTTT	CAISDLGGYTDTQYF	TRBV10-3	many	TRBJ2-3	NA
TGCGCCAGCAGCTTGGCCTCCGGGACAGGGGGCTACGAGCAGTACTTC	CASSLASGTGGYEQYF	TRBV5-1	many	TRBJ2-7	TRBD1
TGTGCCAGCAGCTCTTTACACGAACTGGGCAATGAGCAGTTCTTC	CASSSLHELGNEQFF	TRBV7-3	NA	TRBJ2-1	NA
NA	CSASFGAGELFF	TRBV20-1	NA	TRBJ2-2	NA
TGCGCCAGCAGCATTGGGGGTGCTGGGACCTACGGCTACGAGCAGTACTTC	CASSIGGAGTYGYEQYF	TRBV5-1	NA	TRBJ2-7	NA
TGTGCCAGCAGCCCGACAGGGGGGACCTACGAGCAGTACTTC	CASSPTGGTYEQYF	TRBV3-1	NA	TRBJ2-7	TRBD1
TGTGCCAGCAGCGCGTCGGACAGGAAAAACACTGAAGCTTTCTTT	CASSASDRKNTEAFF	TRBV9	many	TRBJ1-1	TRBD1
TGTGCCAGCACCATAAACGGGGCCCAGGGGACCCAGTACTTC	CASTINGAQGTQYF	TRBV7-9	NA	TRBJ2-5	NA
TGTGCCAGCTCACCACCGAACGGCCCCACGAACACTGAAGCTTTCTTT	CASSPPNGPTNTEAFF	TRBV19	NA	TRBJ1-1	NA
TGTGCCAGCAGTGGACAGGTACTGAACACTGAAGCTTTCTTT	CASSGQVLNTEAFF	TRBV25-1	NA	TRBJ1-1	NA
TGTGCCAGCAGACTTGGGCTGAACACTGAAGCTTTCTTT	CASRLGLNTEAFF	TRBV7-9	NA	TRBJ1-1	NA
TGCGCCAGCAGCCAAGGGACTAGGGTTTTTGGGGAGCTGTTTTTT	CASSQGTRVFGELFF	TRBV4-1	many	TRBJ2-2	TRBD2
TGTGCCAGTAGTAACCACAGGGGAAGCAATCAGCCCCAGCATTTT	CASSNHRGSNQPQHF	TRBV19	many	TRBJ1-5	TRBD1
TGTGCCAGCAGTTACTCGACGACAGGGGGCTCCCGGGAGACCCAGTACTTC	CASSYSTTGGSRETQYF	TRBV6-5	many	TRBJ2-5	TRBD1
TGTGCCAGCAGCTCCGTTAACTACGAGCAGTACTTC	CASSSVNYEQYF	TRBV7-2	NA	TRBJ2-7	NA
TGTGCCAGCAGCCGGGACAGGGGACAGGATCCCCAGCATTTT	CASSRDRGQDPQHF	TRBV5-6	many	TRBJ1-5	TRBD1
TGCGCCAGCAGTGAGTCGATAGGCAATCAGCCCCAGCATTTT	CASSESIGNQPQHF	TRBV10-2	NA	TRBJ1-5	NA
TGTGCCAGCAGCTTCCTGACAGAGACCTACGAGCAGTACTTC	CASSFLTETYEQYF	TRBV2	NA	TRBJ2-7	NA
TGTGCCAGCAGCGCCAGGGGAGAGGTCACTGAAGCTTTCTTT	CASSARGEVTEAFF	TRBV9	NA	TRBJ1-1	NA
TGTGCCAGTAGTATAGAAGGGAGCTCCTACAATGAGCAGTTCTTC	CASSIEGSSYNEQFF	TRBV19	many	TRBJ2-1	NA
TGTGCCAGCAGTTACCGCGGCTGGGGGGAGACCCAGTACTTC	CASSYRGWGETQYF	TRBV6-6	many	TRBJ2-5	NA
TGTGCCAGCAGCCGGGGACAGGGGAAACCTGGAAACACCATATATTTT	CASSRGQGKPGNTIYF	TRBV12-3/TRBV12-4	NA	TRBJ1-3	TRBD1
TGTGCCATCAGTGCGGTGATCGGCGCTACGAGGGATACGCAGTATTTT	CAISAVIGATRDTQYF	TRBV10-3	many	TRBJ2-3	NA
TGTGCCAGTAGCCTCGACAGGGGGCTCCACGAGCAGTACTTC	CASSLDRGLHEQYF	TRBV7-9	many	TRBJ2-7	TRBD1